This T cell receptor (beta chain) appears in the sequencing data of a study of control samples from healthy donors and cancer patients. The germline CDR1 and CDR2 sequences are SGHRS and YFSETQ. This CDR3 region has 16 residues. Trimming cost V 0 bases and J 3 bases; bases outside gene matches: 5. Clones were read by immunoSEQ multiplex PCR, and TCRdb kept only the in-frame ones, dropping some. The sample lists some 200,000 clones, 90% to 95% occurring once. The specimen was blood. The genes are TRBV5-1 and TRBJ2-3; 9 nucleotides match TRBD2. This TCR was sampled from a man aged 50 to 60 in good health. CDR3 region: CASSLGLADKTDTQYF. The DNA of the CDR3 is TGCGCCAGCAGCTTGGGACTAGCGGATAAGACAGATACGCAGTATTTT.